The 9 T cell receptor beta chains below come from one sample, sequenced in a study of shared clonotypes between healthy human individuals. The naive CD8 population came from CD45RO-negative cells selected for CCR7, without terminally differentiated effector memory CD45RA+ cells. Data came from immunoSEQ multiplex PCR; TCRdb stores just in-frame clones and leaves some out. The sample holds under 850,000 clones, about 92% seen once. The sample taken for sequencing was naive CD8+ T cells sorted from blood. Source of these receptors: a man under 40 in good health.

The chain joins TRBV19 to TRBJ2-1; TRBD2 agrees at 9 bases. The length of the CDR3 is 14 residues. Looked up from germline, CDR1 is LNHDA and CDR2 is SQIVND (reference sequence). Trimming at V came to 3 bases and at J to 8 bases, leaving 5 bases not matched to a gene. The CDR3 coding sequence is TGTGCCAGTAGTATTGGGACTAGCCTCGATGAGCAGTTCTTC. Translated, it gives CASSIGTSLDEQFF.

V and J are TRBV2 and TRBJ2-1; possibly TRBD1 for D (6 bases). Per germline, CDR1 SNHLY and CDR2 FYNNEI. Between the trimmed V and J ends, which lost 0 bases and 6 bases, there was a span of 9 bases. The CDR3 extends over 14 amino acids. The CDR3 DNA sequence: TGTGCCAGCAGTGAAGCGGGGACAATCAATGAGCAGTTCTTC. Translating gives CASSEAGTINEQFF.

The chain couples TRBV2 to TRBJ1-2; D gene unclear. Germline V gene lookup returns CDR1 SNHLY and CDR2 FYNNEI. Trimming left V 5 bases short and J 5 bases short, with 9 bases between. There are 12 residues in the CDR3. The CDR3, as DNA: TGTGCCAGCAGTTTGACTAGATATGGCTACACCTTC. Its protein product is CASSLTRYGYTF.

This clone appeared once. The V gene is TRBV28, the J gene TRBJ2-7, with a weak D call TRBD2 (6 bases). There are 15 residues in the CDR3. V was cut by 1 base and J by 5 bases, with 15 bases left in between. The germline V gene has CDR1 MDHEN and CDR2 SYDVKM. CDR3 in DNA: TGTGCCAGCAGTTTATTTGTGGGAGGTGGCGACGAGCAGTACTTC. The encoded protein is CASSLFVGGGDEQYF.

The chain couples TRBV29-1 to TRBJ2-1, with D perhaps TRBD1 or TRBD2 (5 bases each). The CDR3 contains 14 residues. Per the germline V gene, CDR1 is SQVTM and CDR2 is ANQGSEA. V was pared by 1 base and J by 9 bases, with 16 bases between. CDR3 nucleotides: TGCAGCGTTGAAGTGCAGTCTCGGGGCAGTGAGCAGTTCTTC. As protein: CSVEVQSRGSEQFF.

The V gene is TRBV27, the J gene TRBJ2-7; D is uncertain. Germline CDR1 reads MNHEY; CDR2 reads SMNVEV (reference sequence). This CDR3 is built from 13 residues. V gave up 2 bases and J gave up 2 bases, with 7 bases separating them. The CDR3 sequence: CASSLDRTYEQYF. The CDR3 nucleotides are TGTGCCAGCAGTTTAGACCGGACCTACGAGCAGTACTTC.

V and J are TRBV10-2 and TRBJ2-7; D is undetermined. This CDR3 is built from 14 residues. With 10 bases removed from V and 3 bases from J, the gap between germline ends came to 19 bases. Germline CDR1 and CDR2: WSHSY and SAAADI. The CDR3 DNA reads TGCGCCACCTACCCCCCCCCTTCTTACTACGAGCAGTACTTC. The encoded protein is CATYPPPSYYEQYF.

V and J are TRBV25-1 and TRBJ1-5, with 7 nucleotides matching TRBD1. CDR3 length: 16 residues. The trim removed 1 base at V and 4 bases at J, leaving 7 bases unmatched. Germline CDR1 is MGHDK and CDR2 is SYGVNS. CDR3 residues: CASSEWGQPLNQPQHF. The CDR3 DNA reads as TGTGCCAGCAGTGAATGGGGACAGCCCTTAAATCAGCCCCAGCATTTT.

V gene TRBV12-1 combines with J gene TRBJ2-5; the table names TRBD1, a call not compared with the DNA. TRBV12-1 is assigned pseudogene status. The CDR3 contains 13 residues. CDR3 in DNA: TGTGCCAGCAGCACCGGACAGGGGTGGACCCAGTACTTC. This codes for CASSTGQGWTQYF.